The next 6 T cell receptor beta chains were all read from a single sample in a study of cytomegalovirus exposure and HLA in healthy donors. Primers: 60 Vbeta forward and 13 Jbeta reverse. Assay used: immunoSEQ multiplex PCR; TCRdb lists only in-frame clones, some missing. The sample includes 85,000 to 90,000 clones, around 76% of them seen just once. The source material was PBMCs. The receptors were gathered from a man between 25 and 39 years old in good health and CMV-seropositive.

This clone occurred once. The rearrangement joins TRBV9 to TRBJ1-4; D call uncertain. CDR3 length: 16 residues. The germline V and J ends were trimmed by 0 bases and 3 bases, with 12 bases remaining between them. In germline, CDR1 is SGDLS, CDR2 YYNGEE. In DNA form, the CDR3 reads TGTGCCAGCAGCGTAGCCCCGTTTTCTCCTAATGAAAAACTGTTTTTT. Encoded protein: CASSVAPFSPNEKLFF.

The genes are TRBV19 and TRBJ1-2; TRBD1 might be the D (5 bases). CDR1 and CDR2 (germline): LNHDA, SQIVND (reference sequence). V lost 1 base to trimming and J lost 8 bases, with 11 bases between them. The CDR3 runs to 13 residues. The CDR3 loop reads CASSIATVGGYTF. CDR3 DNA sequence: TGTGCCAGTAGTATAGCGACAGTTGGAGGCTACACCTTC.

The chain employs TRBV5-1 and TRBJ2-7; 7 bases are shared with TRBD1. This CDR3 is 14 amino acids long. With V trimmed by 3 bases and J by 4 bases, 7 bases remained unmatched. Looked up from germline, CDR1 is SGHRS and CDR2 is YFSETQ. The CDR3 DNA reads TGCGCCAGCAGCTCCACGGGACAGATTTACGAGCAGTACTTC. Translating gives CASSSTGQIYEQYF.

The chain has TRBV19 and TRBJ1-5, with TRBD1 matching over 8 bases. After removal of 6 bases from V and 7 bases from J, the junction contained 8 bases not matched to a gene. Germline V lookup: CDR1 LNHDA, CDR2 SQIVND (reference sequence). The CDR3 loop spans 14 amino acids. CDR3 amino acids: CASSPTGEAQPQHF. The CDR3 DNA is TGTGCCAGTAGCCCGACAGGGGAGGCGCAGCCCCAGCATTTT. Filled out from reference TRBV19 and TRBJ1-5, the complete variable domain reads DGGITQSPKYLFRKEGQNVTLSCEQNLNHDAMYWYRQDPGQGLRLIYYSQIVNDFQKGDIAEGYSVSREKKESFPLTVTSAQKNPTAFYLCASSPTGEAQPQHFGDGTRLSIL.

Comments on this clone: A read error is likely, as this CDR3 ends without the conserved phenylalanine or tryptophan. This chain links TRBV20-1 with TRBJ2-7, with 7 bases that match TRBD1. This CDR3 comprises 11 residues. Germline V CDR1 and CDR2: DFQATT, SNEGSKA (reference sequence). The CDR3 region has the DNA TGCAGCGCCGGGACAGTCACCGAGCAGTACCTC. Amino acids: CSAGTVTEQYL.

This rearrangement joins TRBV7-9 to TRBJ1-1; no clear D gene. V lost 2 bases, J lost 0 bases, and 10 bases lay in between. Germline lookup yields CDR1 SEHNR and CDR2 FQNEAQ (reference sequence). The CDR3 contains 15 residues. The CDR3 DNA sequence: TGTGCCAGCAGCTTATTTGAGGGAATGAACACTGAAGCTTTCTTT. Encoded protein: CASSLFEGMNTEAFF.